This T cell receptor (beta chain) was found in a study of OX40 agonist ivuxolimab in advanced cancers. Notes on the study in general: Researchers report that CD8+ T cells had, on average, more expanded clones than CD4+. Individuals who were partial responders at 0.1-3.0 mg/kg had clonal expansion that ranked among the lowest.

Comments on this clone: Its antigen is not known.

TCRdb's table, derived via immunoSEQ multiplex PCR, lists solely in-frame clones and lacks some. The repertoire consists of about 44,000 clones, with approximately 85% occurring once and the leading ten covering less than 20%. With autoimmune disease history or systemic immunosuppression, patients were excluded. The sampling schedule covered blood at baseline, cycle 4 day 1, and cycle 7 day 1. The specimen comprised CD4+ or CD8+ T cells sorted from blood, sampled in a trial of the OX40 agonist ivuxolimab. The receptor comes from an adult with an advanced solid tumor such as melanoma, head and neck, liver or kidney cancer.

CDR3 nucleotide sequence: TGTGCCAGCAGCTCCGAGCGGGGGGCCACAGATACGCAGTATTTT. This encodes CASSSERGATDTQYF. The chain uses TRBV7-3 and TRBJ2-3; 9 nucleotides align to TRBD2. The CDR3 has 15 residues. J lost 2 bases, V lost 4 bases, and 4 bases had no gene match. Germline values: CDR1 SGHTA, CDR2 FQGTGA.